These T cell receptor beta chains were read from a single sample in a study of blood T cell repertoires in COVID-19. TCRdb's copy holds only in-frame clones and misses some; the assay was immunoSEQ multiplex PCR. The sample contains fewer than 200,000 clones, about 85% of which appear only once. Sequenced material: peripheral blood. The receptors shown here come from a middle-aged man with acute or convalescent COVID-19. The CDR3 runs from the conserved cysteine through the conserved F or W.

v_call,j_call,cdr3_aa
TRBV7-9,TRBJ1-6,CASSLGAKPLHF
TRBV19,TRBJ2-2,CASKLSDYLTGELFF
TRBV5-1,TRBJ1-2,CASSLDPGMNYGYTF
TRBV4-1,TRBJ2-7,CASSRTSGAYEQYF
TRBV7-8,TRBJ1-6,CASSPGYGSPLHF
TRBV7-2,TRBJ1-6,CASSSSGTGVPLHF
TRBV6-5,TRBJ1-4,CASSRTGFGEKLFF
TRBV18,TRBJ1-1,CASSPKRQTNTEAFF
TRBV27,TRBJ2-7,CASTPWGGRLDEQYF
TRBV2,TRBJ2-2,CASSEEGDRAAGELFF
TRBV4-1,TRBJ1-5,CASSQGQGGQPQHF
TRBV10-3,TRBJ1-5,CAISAGSQGANQPQHF
TRBV2,TRBJ2-1,CASSVKGLAEQFF
TRBV27,TRBJ2-5,CASSLGQKETQYF
TRBV7-3,TRBJ2-2,CASSLGPPRGGWIGELFF
TRBV30,TRBJ1-2,CAWSVGAGLYGYTF
TRBV6-6,TRBJ1-5,CASKQGGNQPQHF
TRBV6-2/TRBV6-3,TRBJ2-3,CASSYSWNGGADTQYF
TRBV5-6,TRBJ2-1,CASSLAWTGRSNEQFF
TRBV9,TRBJ2-7,CASSVTTGYEQYF
TRBV19,TRBJ1-1,CARLTGVSHMNTEAFF
TRBV14,TRBJ2-1,CASSQVWTGDEQFF
TRBV9,TRBJ2-3,CASSGSTGVSTDTQYF
TRBV6-5,TRBJ2-1,CASSIQRTGSNEQFF
TRBV2,TRBJ1-1,CASRRGGAKDTEAFF
TRBV6-2/TRBV6-3,TRBJ2-1,CASSPSGTSGGNEQFF
TRBV7-9,TRBJ1-2,CASSRVEGAYGYTF
TRBV7-9,TRBJ1-6,CASSKIQGTNNSPLHF
TRBV10-1,TRBJ1-4,CASSEGTRGVHEKLFF
TRBV7-8,TRBJ1-1,CASSLARVGRGNTEAFF
TRBV10-3,TRBJ1-3,CAISDDSYRNTIYF
TRBV5-6,TRBJ1-1,CASSLAPLDTEAFF
TRBV4-3,TRBJ1-1,CASSQGQGKTEAFF
TRBV3-1/TRBV3-2,TRBJ1-2,CASSQETGYGYTF
TRBV5-4,TRBJ1-1,CASSLEGTGNTEAFF
TRBV7-3,TRBJ2-1,CASSLEGRSDNEQFF
TRBV7-3,TRBJ2-2,CASSSSNTGELFF
TRBV7-9,TRBJ2-7,CASSVGSHGGYEQYF
TRBV28,TRBJ1-5,CASSLGGGNQPQHF
TRBV6-5,TRBJ1-2,CASTVQALGYTF
TRBV3-1/TRBV3-2,TRBJ2-1,CASSQRLAVKNEQFF
TRBV7-2,TRBJ1-5,CASSPGSGGNQPQHF
TRBV5-1,TRBJ1-2,CASSIGQPEDGYTF
TRBV7-2,TRBJ1-3,CASSSRTGGGNTIYF
TRBV3-1/TRBV3-2,TRBJ2-3,CASSPGDYRTDTQYF
TRBV2,TRBJ2-7,CASRPGAQGVGQYF
TRBV19,TRBJ1-5,CASSVQGYQPQHF
TRBV6-5,TRBJ1-1,CASNRGQGAEAFF
TRBV5-1,TRBJ2-7,CASSWLREAGEQYF
TRBV2,TRBJ1-2,CARQGYLSGYTF
TRBV28,TRBJ2-1,CASSPPGLALVGNEQFF
TRBV6-5,TRBJ1-2,CASRADRAYGYTF
TRBV5-1,TRBJ2-2,CASSLRQGNTGELFF
TRBV6-5,TRBJ1-5,CASSSGQGNIAQPQHF
TRBV11-2,TRBJ2-2,CASSPSGKNTGELFF
TRBV4-3,TRBJ1-4,CASSQDTLNEKLFF
TRBV5-1,TRBJ1-1,CASISGTGGVEAFF
TRBV5-4,TRBJ2-5,CASSSKRDTGRETQYF